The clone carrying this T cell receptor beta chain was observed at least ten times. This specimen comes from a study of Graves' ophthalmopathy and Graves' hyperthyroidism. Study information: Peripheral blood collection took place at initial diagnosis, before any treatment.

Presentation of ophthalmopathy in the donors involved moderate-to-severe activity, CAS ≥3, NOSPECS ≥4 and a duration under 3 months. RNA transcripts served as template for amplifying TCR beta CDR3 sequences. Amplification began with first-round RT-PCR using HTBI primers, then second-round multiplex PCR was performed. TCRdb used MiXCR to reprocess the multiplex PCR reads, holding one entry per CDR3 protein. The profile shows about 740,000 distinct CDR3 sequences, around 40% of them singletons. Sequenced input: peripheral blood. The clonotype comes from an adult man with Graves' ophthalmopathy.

CDR3 sequence reads: CATSEADYGYTF. The CDR3 nucleotides are TGTGCCACCAGTGAGGCAGACTATGGCTACACCTTC. The chain carries TRBV24-1 and TRBJ1-2; D remains ambiguous. Trimming took 4 bases from V and 3 from J, leaving 5 bases between them. Germline CDR1 is KGHDR and CDR2 is SFDVKD. The CDR3 covers 12 residues.